This TCR beta chain was documented in a study of blood T cell repertoires in COVID-19. Overall study context: Samples representing acute and convalescent COVID-19 were sourced from the United States, Italy and Spain. Sources were T cells, B-cell-depleted T cells, or PBMCs; the material itself was cDNA or gDNA.

Original processing methods: From reference gene primer amplification, estimates of nucleated cell counts were derived. Measured with immunoSEQ multiplex PCR; TCRdb has only the in-frame clones, and not every one. The D gene and trimming were derived from the DNA, and the V and J assignments and clone size from that table. The table includes 15,000 to 20,000 clones, approximately 80% detected once. Germline V gene lookup returns CDR1 ENHRY and CDR2 SYGVKD. After removal of 0 bases from V and 3 bases from J, the junction contained 7 bases not matched to a gene. This CDR3 contains 18 residues. The sequencing input was peripheral blood. The rearrangement joins TRBV10-3 to TRBJ2-3; 12 bases agree with TRBD2. The clonotype was recovered from a human donor in a cohort sampled during active COVID-19. As DNA, the CDR3 is TGTGCCATCAGTGAGTCGGTGCTAGCGGGAGGGCCGACAGATACGCAGTATTTT. Translated: CAISESVLAGGPTDTQYF.